These 29 T cell receptor beta chains originate from one sample sequenced in a study of long-term antiretroviral therapy in people with HIV. It was version v3.0 of the immunoSEQ assay that was run at survey level. Clones were sequenced by immunoSEQ multiplex PCR, and TCRdb holds only the in-frame ones, with some missing. The sample yields about 17,000 clones, around four fifths seen once. The sequences come from unsorted PBMCs, collected 2.1 to 2.2 years before starting antiretroviral therapy. The source is a man aged 25 to 40 with HIV.

The chain employs TRBV11-2 and TRBJ1-1, with 7 bases aligning to TRBD1. This CDR3 comprises 15 residues. Germline lookup yields CDR1 SGHAT and CDR2 FQNNGV. The V gene end was trimmed by 5 bases and the J gene end by 1 base; junction bases not matched to a gene: 7. The CDR3 nucleotides are TGTGCCAGCAGCCCACTGACAGGGAGGAACACTGAAGCTTTCTTT. Translating it yields CASSPLTGRNTEAFF. The variable domain in full, completed from reference TRBV11-2 and TRBJ1-1, reads EAGVAQSPRYKIIEKRQSVAFWCNPISGHATLYWYQQILGQGPKLLIQFQNNGVVDDSQLPKDRFSAERLKGVDSTLKIQPAKLEDSAVYLCASSPLTGRNTEAFFGQGTRLTVV.

The rearrangement links TRBV13 to TRBJ2-1, with 9 positions matching TRBD1. The V segment lost 3 bases and the J segment 10 bases; nucleotides outside the gene matches: 7. CDR1 and CDR2 from the germline V gene are PRHDT and FYEKMQ (reference sequence). The CDR3 contains 14 residues. The CDR3 DNA follows: TGTGCCAGCAGCTTCACCGGGACAGGGCGGGAGCAGTTCTTC. This encodes CASSFTGTGREQFF.

V and J are TRBV6-5 and TRBJ2-7; weak D call: TRBD1 (6 bases). Germline V gene sequence: CDR1 MNHEY, CDR2 SVGAGI. The CDR3 covers 15 residues. The V end lost 5 bases, the J end lost 3 bases, and 17 bases lay between the germline ends. The CDR3 here is CASSAPGAALYEQYF. The DNA of the CDR3 is TGTGCCAGCAGTGCTCCAGGGGCCGCGCTCTACGAGCAGTACTTC.

V is TRBV5-1 and J is TRBJ2-1, with D possibly being TRBD2 (6 bases). V gave up 1 base and J gave up 0 bases, with 8 bases separating them. The CDR3 length is 15 residues. Per germline, CDR1 SGHRS and CDR2 YFSETQ. The chain's CDR3 is CASSLWRGSYNEQFF. As DNA, the CDR3 is TGCGCCAGCAGCTTGTGGAGGGGCTCCTACAATGAGCAGTTCTTC. The variable domain in full, with the rest retrieved from reference TRBV5-1 and TRBJ2-1, is KAGVTQTPRYLIKTRGQQVTLSCSPISGHRSVSWYQQTPGQGLQFLFEYFSETQRNKGNFPGRFSGRQFSNSRSEMNVSTLELGDSALYLCASSLWRGSYNEQFFGPGTRLTVL.

This CDR3 reads CATLGGASGLYNEQFF. The CDR3 region has the DNA TGTGCCACCCTCGGGGGCGCGTCGGGCCTATACAATGAGCAGTTCTTC. The chain recombines TRBV25-1 with TRBJ2-1, with D tentatively TRBD1 or TRBD2 (6 bases each). The germline V gene has CDR1 MGHDK and CDR2 SYGVNS. The CDR3 covers 16 residues. The V and J ends lost 10 bases and 4 bases respectively, with 23 bases between them. Full variable domain (missing parts from reference TRBV25-1 and TRBJ2-1): EADIYQTPRYLVIGTGKKITLECSQTMGHDKMYWYQQDPGMELHLIHYSYGVNSTEKGDLSSESTVSRIRTEHFPLTLESARPSHTSQYLCATLGGASGLYNEQFFGPGTRLTVL.

This rearrangement joins TRBV6-1 to TRBJ1-2, with D perhaps matching TRBD1 (6 bases). The CDR3 sequence is 13 residues long. V was trimmed by 7 bases and J by 8 bases, leaving 17 bases between them. CDR1 and CDR2 from the germline V gene are MNHNS and SASEGT. The CDR3 nucleotides are TGTGCCAGCACGGGAACAGGGAACGACGGCTACACCTTC. It translates to CASTGTGNDGYTF.

This sequence joins TRBV5-1 and TRBJ2-7, with D perhaps matching TRBD1 or TRBD2 (6 bases each). The CDR3 loop spans 17 amino acids. The V and J ends lost 2 bases and 3 bases respectively, with 21 bases between them. Germline loops: CDR1 SGHRS, CDR2 YFSETQ. CDR3 nucleotide sequence: TGCGCCAGCAGCTTTGGTGGGGGGCAGGGCTCCCTCTACGAGCAGTACTTC. Its protein product is CASSFGGGQGSLYEQYF.

This clone was detected a few times. V gene TRBV7-8 combines with J gene TRBJ1-5; 10 bases agree with TRBD1. With 2 bases clipped from V and 6 bases from J, the junction kept 4 bases outside the gene matches. Germline V gene lookup returns CDR1 SGHVS and CDR2 FQNEAQ. CDR3 size: 15 residues. The CDR3 region has the DNA TGTGCCAGCAGCTTAATCGGGACAGGGGTTCAGCCCCAGCATTTT. It codes for CASSLIGTGVQPQHF.

The genes are TRBV7-2 and TRBJ2-3, with 7 positions matching TRBD2. Germline CDR1 and CDR2: SGHTA and FQGNSA. The CDR3 runs 14 residues. V lost 6 bases and J lost 2; bases outside the gene matches: 5. This chain's CDR3 is CASRDWDYTDTQYF. The CDR3 nucleotides are TGTGCCAGCAGGGATTGGGACTACACAGATACGCAGTATTTT.

Only a few counts were recorded for this clone. Here the CDR3 DNA reads TGTGCCAGCGTCTGTCGGTCCGGGGAGCTGTTTTTT. Its translation is CASVCRSGELFF. The V gene is TRBV21-1, the J gene TRBJ2-2; the table's D call, TRBD2, has no DNA check behind it. TRBV21-1 is a pseudogene. This CDR3 contains 12 residues.

This clone was seen only a few times. The chain combines TRBV7-2 with TRBJ1-2, with D unclear. The V and J ends lost 2 bases and 8 bases respectively, with 9 bases between them. Germline V gives CDR1 SGHTA, CDR2 FQGNSA. There are 12 residues in the CDR3. CDR3 DNA: TGTGCCAGCAGCTTAACACGAGAAGGCTACACCTTC. Translation gives CASSLTREGYTF.

Note on this clone: With a far larger clone one base away, a read error is the likely cause. CDR3 protein: CASSFSGGPSYEQYF. Here the CDR3 DNA reads TGTGCCAGCAGCTTTAGCGGGGGCCCATCCTACGAGCAGTACTTC. The chain links TRBV14 to TRBJ2-7; 9 bases are a match to TRBD2. Trimming at V came to 5 bases and at J to 1 base, leaving 6 bases not matched to a gene. In germline, CDR1 is SGHDN, CDR2 FVKESK. The CDR3 length is 15 residues.

This clone was seen only a few times. This rearrangement joins TRBV7-2 to TRBJ1-2, with TRBD1 identical over 7 bases. The CDR3 loop spans 13 amino acids. V lost 4 bases and J lost 8; bases outside the gene matches: 7. Germline V lookup: CDR1 SGHTA, CDR2 FQGNSA. In nucleotides, the CDR3 is TGTGCCAGCAGCTCAATGACAGGGATAGGCTACACCTTC. It is translated as CASSSMTGIGYTF.

This chain uses TRBV29-1 with TRBJ1-4; possible D gene TRBD1, 5 bases. This CDR3 spans 12 amino acids. From germline, CDR1 is SQVTM and CDR2 ANQGSEA. Trimming left V 5 bases short and J 4 bases short, with 8 bases between. CDR3 DNA sequence: TGCAGCGTTACAGGTTATAATGAAAAACTGTTTTTT. It translates to CSVTGYNEKLFF.

The rearrangement uses TRBV27 and TRBJ2-5; possibly TRBD2 for D (7 bases). Germline loops: CDR1 MNHEY, CDR2 SMNVEV (reference sequence). Trimming took off 2 bases at V and 4 bases at J, with 14 bases between the two ends. The CDR3 spans 15 residues. CDR3 in amino acids: CASSLGGGVGETQYF. The CDR3, as DNA: TGTGCCAGCAGTTTAGGGGGGGGCGTAGGAGAGACCCAGTACTTC.

The CDR3 loop reads CASTSSDGDTEAFF. CDR3 coding DNA: TGTGCCAGCACCTCTTCGGACGGGGACACTGAAGCTTTCTTT. The J gene is TRBJ1-1, the V gene TRBV6-5; D is unresolved. This CDR3 has 14 residues. V lost 7 bases and J 3 bases, leaving 15 bases between the germline ends. CDR1 MNHEY and CDR2 SVGAGI come from the germline V gene.

The rearrangement links TRBV30 to TRBJ2-2, with 9 bases that match TRBD1. Germline V gene sequence: CDR1 GTSNPN, CDR2 SVGIG (reference sequence). The ends lost 4 bases at V and 7 bases at J; junction bases unmatched: 4. The CDR3 has 13 amino acids. CDR3 sequence reads: CAWTWTGDGELFF. CDR3 nucleotide sequence: TGTGCCTGGACCTGGACAGGGGACGGGGAGCTGTTTTTT.

This rearrangement joins TRBV18 to TRBJ2-3; D gene uncertain. Germline-derived CDR1 and CDR2 are KGHSH and LQKENI. The length of the CDR3 is 16 residues. Trimming stripped 5 bases from V and 2 bases from J, with 17 bases between. CDR3 nucleotides: TGTGCCAGCTCATATAGAACCGTCGTCGTCACAGATACGCAGTATTTT. Protein: CASSYRTVVVTDTQYF.

The chain joins TRBV7-3 to TRBJ2-7; the D gene could be TRBD1 or TRBD2 (5 bases each). The CDR3 spans 14 residues. Trimming took 5 bases from V and 5 from J, leaving 16 bases between them. Germline V gene lookup returns CDR1 SGHTA and CDR2 FQGTGA. CDR3 coding DNA: TGTGCCAGCAGCCGGGACGGTGGGATCGACGAGCAGTACTTC. It encodes CASSRDGGIDEQYF.

The chain employs TRBV19 and TRBJ2-7; D uncertain. The length of the CDR3 is 13 residues. CDR1 and CDR2 from the germline V gene are LNHDA and SQIVND (reference sequence). The V gene lost 3 bases and the J gene lost 6 bases, with 12 bases spanning the gap. Written as DNA, the CDR3 is TGTGCCAGTAGTATTAGTGCGCGGTCCGAGCAGTACTTC. It specifies CASSISARSEQYF.

CDR3 bases: TGTGCCAGCAGCTTAGGCACCCTGGCCGCCGCCTACGAGCAGTACTTC. The encoded protein is CASSLGTLAAAYEQYF. This chain joins TRBV11-1 and TRBJ2-7, with D uncertain. Germline loops: CDR1 SGHAT, CDR2 FQDESV (reference sequence). Trimming removed 1 base at V and 2 bases at J, with 15 bases between. This CDR3 comprises 16 residues. The full variable domain, completed using reference TRBV11-1 and TRBJ2-7, is EAEVAQSPRYKITEKSQAVAFWCDPISGHATLYWYRQILGQGPELLVQFQDESVVDDSQLPKDRFSAERLKGVDSTLKIQPAELGDSAMYLCASSLGTLAAAYEQYFGPGTRLTVT.

The genes are TRBV28 and TRBJ1-3; D might be TRBD1 (5 bases). V was trimmed by 8 bases and J by 4 bases, leaving 15 bases between them. CDR3 length: 14 amino acids. CDR1 and CDR2 (germline): MDHEN, SYDVKM. For the CDR3, the DNA is TGTGCCAGCTTCCCGGCGGGGGGAGGAAACACCATATATTTT. This gives the protein CASFPAGGGNTIYF.

The chain recombines TRBV6-4 with TRBJ1-4; tentatively, D is TRBD1 (5 bases). Germline lookup yields CDR1 MRHNA and CDR2 SNTAGT. Trimming pared 7 bases from V and 12 bases from J, leaving 18 bases between. The CDR3 loop spans 13 amino acids. CDR3 sequence reads: CASIGQGWKELFF. The CDR3 bases are TGTGCCAGCATTGGACAAGGGTGGAAAGAACTGTTTTTT.

V gene TRBV2 combines with J gene TRBJ1-1; 7 nucleotides match TRBD1. The CDR3 is 14 residues long. Losses at the gene ends were 6 bases for V and 4 bases for J; bases not matched to a gene: 8. Germline V gene lookup returns CDR1 SNHLY and CDR2 FYNNEI. CDR3 amino acids: CASSAGQVGTEAFF. The DNA of the CDR3 is TGTGCCAGCAGCGCAGGACAGGTTGGCACTGAAGCTTTCTTT.

This clone was recorded a few times. The CDR3: CASSNPGQGVALHF. The CDR3 DNA reads TGTGCCAGCAGCAACCCGGGACAGGGGGTGGCCCTCCACTTT. This rearrangement joins TRBV7-9 to TRBJ1-6, with TRBD1 identical over 11 bases. Germline V CDR1 and CDR2: SEHNR, FQNEAQ (reference sequence). The ends lost 5 bases at V and 14 bases at J; junction bases unmatched: 8. The CDR3 spans 14 residues.

This rearrangement joins TRBV5-4 to TRBJ1-2; 9 bases fit TRBD1. CDR1 is SGHNT, CDR2 YYREEE, per germline (reference sequence). V gave up 4 bases and J gave up 11 bases; unmatched junction bases: 6. The CDR3 is 12 amino acids. In DNA form, the CDR3 reads TGTGCCAGCAGCGGGGGACAGGGAATTTACACCTTC. It specifies CASSGGQGIYTF.

The rearrangement links TRBV6-4 to TRBJ1-2; D unresolved. This CDR3 contains 11 residues. Germline assignment: CDR1 MRHNA and CDR2 SNTAGT. The V end was cut by 3 bases, the J end by 3 bases, with 2 bases between. The CDR3 sequence is CASSEYYGYTF. As DNA, the CDR3 is TGTGCCAGCAGTGAGTACTATGGCTACACCTTC.

V and J are TRBV7-9 and TRBJ2-1; TRBD2 matches 8 bases. The CDR3 spans 15 residues. CDR1 and CDR2 (germline): SEHNR, FQNEAQ (reference sequence). V shed 5 bases and J 2 bases; nucleotides not matched to a gene: 5. CDR3 nucleotide sequence: TGTGCCAGCAGCCCTCCGGGACTAGCCTACAATGAGCAGTTCTTC. It is translated as CASSPPGLAYNEQFF.

The chain employs TRBV9 and TRBJ1-1, with 7 positions matching TRBD1. V dropped 3 bases and J dropped 0; count of bases not matched to a gene: 5. CDR3 length equals 15 residues. Germline-derived CDR1 and CDR2 are SGDLS and YYNGEE. The CDR3 region has the DNA TGTGCCAGCAGCGCCGCCAGGGGGATGAACACTGAAGCTTTCTTT. Amino acid sequence: CASSAARGMNTEAFF.